Presented here are 14 T cell receptor beta chains from one specimen sequenced in a study of radiation and T cells in renal cell carcinoma. TCRdb keeps only in-frame clones here, not all; method: immunoSEQ multiplex PCR. The table has 150,000 or so clones, about 87% seen once. Sample time point: baseline pretreatment blood. Noted treatment: 15 Gy SBRT to primary tumor, nephrectomy 4 weeks later. This sample comprised blood, obtained from a patient whose treatment included radiotherapy and nephrectomy. Receptors were obtained from a woman in her seventies with renal cell carcinoma.

Only one count was recorded for this clone. This chain uses TRBV4-3 with TRBJ2-2; the D gene could be TRBD1 or TRBD2 (5 bases each). CDR1 LGHNA and CDR2 YSLEER come from the germline V gene. V was cut by 1 base and J by 6 bases, with 9 bases left in between. CDR3 size: 14 residues. In nucleotides, the CDR3 is TGCGCCAGCAGCCAAGGGGACGTATCCGGGGAGCTGTTTTTT. Translating it yields CASSQGDVSGELFF.

J is TRBJ2-1 and V is TRBV11-3; D gene ambiguous. V was trimmed by 0 bases and J by 1 base, leaving 10 bases between them. Looked up from germline, CDR1 is SGHNT and CDR2 is YENEEA. CDR3 length: 16 residues. CDR3: CASSLERLKSYNEQFF. CDR3 nucleotide sequence: TGTGCCAGCAGCTTAGAACGGCTCAAATCCTACAATGAGCAGTTCTTC.

The CDR3: CASSKTSGDNTEAFF. The CDR3 region has the DNA TGTGCCAGCAGCAAGACTTCGGGGGATAACACTGAAGCTTTCTTT. The chain joins TRBV21-1 to TRBJ1-1. TRBV21-1 is reported as a pseudogene. The CDR3 extends over 15 amino acids.

The rearrangement joins TRBV4-1 to TRBJ2-7; D is undetermined. This CDR3 has 12 amino acids. Deletions cut 0 bases from V and 12 bases from J, with 12 bases between. CDR1 and CDR2 from the germline V gene are MGHRA and YSYEKL. The CDR3 DNA reads TGCGCCAGCAGCCAAGACCCCAGCAAACCGTACTTC. Translation gives CASSQDPSKPYF.

The DNA for the CDR3 is TGTGCCATCAGTGAGGTATTGGGGGCCACAGATACGCAGTATTTT. This encodes CAISEVLGATDTQYF. V usage is TRBV10-3 and J usage is TRBJ2-3, with a possible D match to TRBD1 (6 bases). Germline V CDR1 and CDR2: ENHRY, SYGVKD. Trimming removed 2 bases from V and 2 bases from J, with 11 bases in between. The length of the CDR3 is 15 residues.

J is TRBJ1-5 and V is TRBV19; weak D call: TRBD1 (6 bases). The CDR3 is 15 residues long. Trimming took off 1 base at V and 5 bases at J, with 12 bases between the two ends. In germline, CDR1 is LNHDA, CDR2 SQIVND (reference sequence). CDR3 loop: CASSIGGGADQPQHF. The CDR3 DNA is TGTGCCAGTAGTATAGGTGGGGGCGCGGATCAGCCCCAGCATTTT.

The chain recombines TRBV6-1 with TRBJ1-3; 8 positions agree with TRBD1. CDR1 and CDR2 (germline): MNHNS, SASEGT. The CDR3 sequence is 14 residues long. With 7 bases clipped from V and 6 bases from J, the junction kept 8 bases outside the gene matches. The CDR3 DNA follows: TGTGCCAGCACTAATACAGGGGGTACAAACACCATATATTTT. This gives the protein CASTNTGGTNTIYF.

The chain carries TRBV5-1 and TRBJ2-3; 7 bases map to TRBD1. Germline CDR1 is SGHRS and CDR2 is YFSETQ. The CDR3 totals 15 residues. V was pared by 0 bases and J by 3 bases, with 4 bases of the junction left unmatched. DNA for the CDR3: TGCGCCAGCAGCTTGGCTGCAGGGGGAACAGATACGCAGTATTTT. Protein product: CASSLAAGGTDTQYF.

This chain links TRBV19 with TRBJ2-4; D not resolved. The V end lost 6 bases, the J end lost 6 bases, and 9 bases lay between the germline ends. Germline V gene data show CDR1 as LNHDA and CDR2 as SQIVND (reference sequence). CDR3 size: 12 residues. CDR3 protein: CASSFSGNIQYF. CDR3 in DNA: TGTGCCAGTAGCTTCTCAGGAAACATTCAGTACTTC. Combining the CDR3 with reference TRBV19 and TRBJ2-4 gives the whole variable domain DGGITQSPKYLFRKEGQNVTLSCEQNLNHDAMYWYRQDPGQGLRLIYYSQIVNDFQKGDIAEGYSVSREKKESFPLTVTSAQKNPTAFYLCASSFSGNIQYFGAGTRLSVL.

This chain uses TRBV19 with TRBJ2-2; unclear D gene. CDR1 and CDR2 from the germline V gene are LNHDA and SQIVND (reference sequence). This CDR3 region has 15 residues. V was shortened by 1 base and J by 1 base, with 7 bases between the two germline ends. CDR3 coding DNA: TGTGCCAGTAGTATAGGGACCGTGAACACCGGGGAGCTGTTTTTT. Encoded protein: CASSIGTVNTGELFF.

The rearrangement links TRBV4-3 to TRBJ1-2; the D is unclear. Germline V lookup: CDR1 LGHNA, CDR2 YSLEER. V lost 0 bases to trimming and J lost 8 bases, with 13 bases between them. CDR3 length equals 14 residues. CDR3 nucleotides: TGCGCCAGCAGCCAAGATTTACAAAAAGGGGGCTACACCTTC. This sequence encodes CASSQDLQKGGYTF.

This clone was counted between two and nine times. The chain recombines TRBV7-9 with TRBJ1-1; D is undetermined. The V gene lost 4 bases and the J gene lost 2 bases, with 8 bases spanning the gap. Germline lookup yields CDR1 SEHNR and CDR2 FQNEAQ (reference sequence). The CDR3 has 13 amino acids. The CDR3 loop reads CASSSPVNTEAFF. CDR3 in DNA: TGTGCCAGCAGCTCTCCTGTCAACACTGAAGCTTTCTTT.

For the CDR3, the DNA is TGCGCCAGCAGCCTATATAGCGGGGGGGTGGATACGCAGTATTTT. It encodes CASSLYSGGVDTQYF. This rearrangement joins TRBV4-1 to TRBJ2-3; 11 bases fit TRBD2. The CDR3 loop spans 15 amino acids. The trim removed 4 bases at V and 6 bases at J, leaving 6 bases unmatched. The germline gives CDR1 MGHRA, CDR2 YSYEKL.

The V gene is TRBV10-3, the J gene TRBJ1-5; 7 bases agree with TRBD1. Germline trimming cut 2 bases from V and 4 bases from J; bases unmatched to any gene: 17. CDR1 and CDR2 from the germline V gene are ENHRY and SYGVKD. CDR3 size: 19 residues. Written as DNA, the CDR3 is TGTGCCATCAGTGAGCAGGGGCGACAGGGCACGGTGGGGAATCAGCCCCAGCATTTT. It translates to CAISEQGRQGTVGNQPQHF.